One and the same sample provided the 12 T cell receptor beta chains below, sequenced in a study of human thymus T cells. Sequencing was performed with immunoSEQ multiplex PCR; in TCRdb, only in-frame clones are kept and a portion is missing. The sample contains tens of thousands of clones, approximately 95% of which appear only once. Material: blood. Receptors were obtained from a boy under three years old with a congenital heart defect but otherwise immunologically healthy.

The V gene is TRBV7-8, the J gene TRBJ2-7; D possibly corresponds to TRBD1 (5 bases). Trimming stripped 5 bases from V and 0 bases from J, with 11 bases between. Germline V lookup: CDR1 SGHVS, CDR2 FQNEAQ. The length of the CDR3 is 14 residues. In DNA, the CDR3 is TGTGCCAGCAGCACAGGAGCCAGCTCCTACGAGCAGTACTTC. It translates to CASSTGASSYEQYF.

The rearrangement joins TRBV5-1 to TRBJ2-5, with no clear D. The V and J ends lost 4 bases and 2 bases respectively, with 18 bases between them. This CDR3 spans 16 amino acids. From germline, CDR1 is SGHRS and CDR2 YFSETQ. The CDR3 loop reads CASSLRSLGTQETQYF. The CDR3 DNA is TGCGCCAGCAGCCTTCGTTCCTTGGGAACTCAAGAGACCCAGTACTTC.

The chain employs TRBV18 and TRBJ1-2; 7 nucleotides line up with TRBD1. With V trimmed by 1 base and J by 4 bases, 3 bases remained unmatched. The germline V gene encodes CDR1 KGHSH and CDR2 LQKENI. This CDR3 spans 14 amino acids. As DNA, the CDR3 is TGTGCCAGCTCACCACAAGACAGGGCCTATGGCTACACCTTC. Protein sequence: CASSPQDRAYGYTF.

The DNA for the CDR3 is TGTGCCAGCAGCCAAGATGTCGGGCAGGGGTCCTACGAGCAGTACTTC. Translating gives CASSQDVGQGSYEQYF. The chain recombines TRBV4-2 with TRBJ2-7, with D perhaps TRBD1 (6 bases). Trimming removed 0 bases from V and 1 base from J, with 13 bases in between. The CDR3 spans 16 residues. Germline CDR1 reads LGHNA; CDR2 reads YNFKEQ.

The rearrangement links TRBV19 to TRBJ1-4, with TRBD1 matching over 9 bases. The V and J ends lost 5 bases and 8 bases, in that order; junction bases with no gene match: 6. The CDR3 spans 14 residues. Germline V gene lookup returns CDR1 LNHDA and CDR2 SQIVND (reference sequence). CDR3 nucleotide sequence: TGTGCCAGTAGTCTGGGACAGGGTTTGGAAAAACTGTTTTTT. Protein: CASSLGQGLEKLFF.

The chain employs TRBV27 and TRBJ2-7, with D possibly TRBD1 on 5 matching bases. This CDR3 region has 11 residues. Looked up from germline, CDR1 is MNHEY and CDR2 is SMNVEV (reference sequence). Trimming removed 5 bases from V and 4 bases from J, with 6 bases in between. This CDR3 is CASSQGYEQYF. CDR3 nucleotide sequence: TGTGCCAGCAGTCAGGGTTACGAGCAGTACTTC.

CDR3 coding DNA: TGTGCCTGGAATGTGGGGGGCGAGCAGTACTTC. Protein sequence: CAWNVGGEQYF. The chain joins TRBV30 to TRBJ2-7; tentatively, D is TRBD2 (6 bases). The CDR3 length is 11 residues. Trimming took 4 bases from V and 6 from J, leaving 10 bases between them. Germline lookup yields CDR1 GTSNPN and CDR2 SVGIG (reference sequence).

The genes are TRBV11-2 and TRBJ1-1; 9 nucleotides match TRBD1. With 1 base clipped from V and 11 bases from J, the junction kept 11 bases outside the gene matches. From germline, CDR1 is SGHAT and CDR2 FQNNGV. The CDR3 runs 15 residues. The CDR3 reads CASSLGGQGTYKAFF. The CDR3 nucleotides are TGTGCCAGCAGCTTAGGCGGACAGGGGACGTATAAGGCTTTCTTT.

The chain carries TRBV10-2 and TRBJ2-5; D gene uncertain. CDR1 is WSHSY, CDR2 SAAADI, per germline. Between the trimmed V and J ends, which lost 8 bases and 4 bases, there was a span of 11 bases. The CDR3 loop spans 12 amino acids. The CDR3 nucleotides are TGCGCCAGCTCTGGAGACGGAGAGACCCAGTACTTC. Encoded protein: CASSGDGETQYF.

The count of this clone is one. This same CDR3 is encoded by further DNA sequences in the sample. V usage is TRBV20-1 and J usage is TRBJ2-5; D gene uncertain. Germline assignment: CDR1 DFQATT and CDR2 SNEGSKA (reference sequence). This CDR3 has 11 residues. Trimming took 0 bases from V and 5 from J, leaving 4 bases between them. CDR3 residues: CSARDRETQYF. CDR3 DNA: TGCAGTGCTAGAGATCGCGAGACCCAGTACTTC.

V is TRBV10-3 and J is TRBJ2-7; 10 nucleotides line up with TRBD1. The J segment lost 2 bases and the V segment lost 8 bases, leaving 6 bases of the junction unmatched. The CDR3 totals 14 residues. Germline assignment: CDR1 ENHRY and CDR2 SYGVKD. The CDR3 DNA reads as TGTGCCATCCGACAGGGGACAGGGGCCTACGAGCAGTACTTC. This sequence encodes CAIRQGTGAYEQYF.

This chain connects TRBV7-4 to TRBJ2-5; TRBD2 agrees at 10 bases. This CDR3 is 17 amino acids long. Germline loops: CDR1 SGHVT, CDR2 SQSDAQ. Germline trimming cut 1 base from V and 0 bases from J; bases unmatched to any gene: 5. The CDR3 spells CASSLELAGENQETQYF. CDR3 nucleotides: TGTGCCAGCAGCTTAGAGCTAGCGGGGGAGAACCAAGAGACCCAGTACTTC. The variable domain in full, completed from reference TRBV7-4 and TRBJ2-5, reads GAGVSQSPRYKVAKRGRDVALRCDSISGHVTLYWYRQTLGQGSEVLTYSQSDAQRDKSGRPSGRFSAERPERSVSTLKIQRTEQGDSAVYLCASSLELAGENQETQYFGPGTRLLVL.